Listed here are 9 T cell receptor beta chains from one sample, sequenced in a study of shared clonotypes between healthy human individuals. Produced via immunoSEQ multiplex PCR; TCRdb's table is partial and in-frame only. The table records 2 million to 2.5 million clones, 95% of them present only once. Sequencing was performed on naive CD4+ T cells sorted from blood. Regarding subset: CD45RA+ positively selected. The receptor set was obtained from a man aged 18 to 30 in good health.

This chain joins TRBV7-2 and TRBJ2-2, with D perhaps matching TRBD1 or TRBD2 (5 bases each). Germline CDR1 is SGHTA and CDR2 is FQGNSA. Trimming removed 5 bases from V and 2 bases from J, with 12 bases in between. This CDR3 spans 15 amino acids. The CDR3 coding sequence is TGTGCCAGCAGCCCGGGACGGCACAACACCGGGGAGCTGTTTTTT. Protein sequence: CASSPGRHNTGELFF.

The chain is built from TRBV7-2 and TRBJ2-7; D gene unclear. Between the trimmed V and J ends, which lost 5 bases and 6 bases, there was a span of 8 bases. The CDR3 runs 11 residues. CDR1 SGHTA and CDR2 FQGNSA come from the germline V gene. CDR3 bases: TGTGCCAGCAGCGTACGGGTCGAGCAGTACTTC. Its protein product is CASSVRVEQYF. Full variable domain (rest looked up from reference TRBV7-2 and TRBJ2-7): GAGVSQSPSNKVTEKGKDVELRCDPISGHTALYWYRQSLGQGLEFLIYFQGNSAPDKSGLPSDRFSAERTGGSVSTLTIQRTQQEDSAVYLCASSVRVEQYFGPGTRLTVT.

The CDR3 DNA reads TGTGCCAGCAGCTTCGGACAGGGGTCTTCCTATAATTCACCCCTCCACTTT. Protein: CASSFGQGSSYNSPLHF. The rearrangement joins TRBV7-2 to TRBJ1-6, with 9 positions matching TRBD1. Trimming cost V 3 bases and J 1 base; bases outside gene matches: 4. The CDR3 consists of 17 residues. Germline CDR1 reads SGHTA; CDR2 reads FQGNSA.

The V gene is TRBV5-1, the J gene TRBJ2-5; 10 bases map to TRBD2. V shed 5 bases and J 2 bases; nucleotides not matched to a gene: 6. The CDR3 runs to 15 residues. Germline CDR1 is SGHRS and CDR2 is YFSETQ. CDR3 residues: CASRELAGSQETQYF. CDR3 nucleotide sequence: TGCGCCAGCAGAGAACTAGCGGGGTCTCAAGAGACCCAGTACTTC.

The rearrangement links TRBV10-3 to TRBJ1-4; D not resolved. CDR1 ENHRY and CDR2 SYGVKD come from the germline V gene. This CDR3 spans 12 amino acids. The ends were cut back, 6 bases at V and 8 bases at J, with 10 bases in the middle. In DNA, the CDR3 is TGTGCCATCAGCGCTACTGCGGAAAAACTGTTTTTT. Protein: CAISATAEKLFF.

This clone was observed once. The chain has TRBV14 and TRBJ1-2; D is uncertain. This CDR3 has 13 residues. V was pared by 0 bases and J by 4 bases, with 6 bases between. Germline V lookup: CDR1 SGHDN, CDR2 FVKESK. This chain's CDR3 is CASSQEQFYGYTF. The CDR3 nucleotides are TGTGCCAGCAGCCAAGAACAGTTCTATGGCTACACCTTC.

CDR3 in amino acids: CASSRTGKQSIGVSPLHF. CDR3 DNA sequence: TGTGCCAGCAGTAGGACAGGGAAACAGTCGATTGGGGTTTCACCCCTCCACTTT. The V gene is TRBV27, the J gene TRBJ1-6; 8 bases align to TRBD1. Trimming cost V 5 bases and J 9 bases; bases outside gene matches: 18. Germline CDR1 MNHEY, CDR2 SMNVEV (reference sequence). CDR3 length equals 18 residues.

The CDR3 sequence is CSAPGANEQFF. The DNA of the CDR3 is TGCAGTGCCCCGGGTGCCAATGAGCAGTTCTTC. The chain couples TRBV20-1 to TRBJ2-1; D not certain. There are 11 residues in the CDR3. Germline V gene lookup returns CDR1 DFQATT and CDR2 SNEGSKA (reference sequence). V gave up 6 bases and J gave up 6 bases, with 9 bases separating them.

The V and J genes are TRBV5-1 and TRBJ1-3; 8 bases are a match to TRBD1. Germline CDR1 and CDR2: SGHRS and YFSETQ. The CDR3 spans 16 residues. With V trimmed by 3 bases and J by 1 base, 6 bases remained unmatched. CDR3 coding DNA: TGCGCCAGCAGCTCAGGGACAGGAGGTTCTGGAAACACCATATATTTT. Amino acid sequence: CASSSGTGGSGNTIYF.